The 15 T cell receptor beta chains below were found in one sample sequenced in a study of T cell changes during pregnancy in multiple sclerosis. The method was immunoSEQ multiplex PCR; TCRdb's version includes in-frame clones alone and lacks a portion of them. This sample has 95,000 to 100,000 clones, with more than 90% found just once. The specimen was peripheral blood, collected in the second trimester of pregnancy. The receptors here all came from a female donor with multiple sclerosis, enrolled in a pregnancy study.

The chain links TRBV4-1 to TRBJ2-7; D is possibly TRBD2 (5 bases). The CDR3 is 13 amino acids. V was clipped by 3 bases and J by 0 bases, with 6 bases between them. Per the germline V gene, CDR1 is MGHRA and CDR2 is YSYEKL. DNA for the CDR3: TGCGCCAGCAGCCAGGACTTCTCCTACGAGCAGTACTTC. Residues: CASSQDFSYEQYF.

The chain links TRBV27 to TRBJ2-3; 9 positions match TRBD1. In germline, CDR1 is MNHEY, CDR2 SMNVEV (reference sequence). J gave up 5 bases and V 5 bases, and 8 bases lay outside the gene matches. The CDR3 contains 15 residues. The CDR3 is CASSLRDRVKDTQYF. The CDR3 DNA is TGTGCCAGCAGTCTCCGGGACAGGGTGAAAGATACGCAGTATTTT.

The gene calls are TRBV6-5 and TRBJ2-7; TRBD1 agrees at 10 bases. The CDR3 runs to 14 residues. CDR1 is MNHEY and CDR2 is SVGAGI in the germline V gene. V lost 5 bases and J lost 4; bases outside the gene matches: 5. CDR3 coding DNA: TGTGCCAGCAGTCAAGACAGGGGGCTTTACGAGCAGTACTTC. This codes for CASSQDRGLYEQYF.

The rearrangement joins TRBV9 to TRBJ2-1; 7 bases match TRBD2. Germline V gene sequence: CDR1 SGDLS, CDR2 YYNGEE. CDR3 length: 15 amino acids. Trimming at V came to 0 bases and at J to 8 bases, leaving 8 bases not matched to a gene. The CDR3 DNA reads TGTGCCAGCAGCGTAGCTGCGGGAGTGGTCGATGAGCAGTTCTTC. Its protein product is CASSVAAGVVDEQFF.

The CDR3 here is CASSLRLAGDKTDTQYF. The CDR3 DNA reads TGTGCCAGCAGCTTACGGCTAGCGGGAGATAAGACAGATACGCAGTATTTT. The V call is TRBV7-3, the J call TRBJ2-3; 10 nucleotides align to TRBD2. Germline lookup yields CDR1 SGHTA and CDR2 FQGTGA. Unmatched junction bases numbered 8, after V lost 2 bases and J lost 3 bases. The CDR3 sequence is 17 residues long.

This rearrangement joins TRBV27 to TRBJ2-7; no clear D. The CDR3 is made up of 13 amino acids. Germline lookup yields CDR1 MNHEY and CDR2 SMNVEV (reference sequence). V lost 4 bases and J lost 4, with 11 bases in between. The CDR3 DNA sequence: TGTGCCAGCAGTTATTCTATCTCGTACGAGCAGTACTTC. Encoded protein: CASSYSISYEQYF.

As DNA, the CDR3 is TGTGCCAGCAGCCAAGATACGGCGGTGGCGGGAGAGACCCAGTACTTC. It translates to CASSQDTAVAGETQYF. The chain couples TRBV4-2 to TRBJ2-5, with D perhaps TRBD2 (5 bases). Trimming took off 0 bases at V and 4 bases at J, with 15 bases between the two ends. Germline V gives CDR1 LGHNA, CDR2 YNFKEQ. The CDR3 extends over 16 amino acids.

The rearrangement joins TRBV9 to TRBJ1-2; the match to TRBD1 covers 7 bases. J was trimmed by 1 base and V by 0 bases; bases with no gene match: 12. The CDR3 is 18 residues long. Germline V gene lookup returns CDR1 SGDLS and CDR2 YYNGEE. CDR3 DNA: TGTGCCAGCAGCGTAGGGACAGGCTGGGAAACAGATAACTATGGCTACACCTTC. Amino acid sequence: CASSVGTGWETDNYGYTF.

This clone occurred once. The chain carries TRBV28 and TRBJ2-1; TRBD1 aligns across 10 bases. The V segment lost 9 bases and the J segment 4 bases; nucleotides outside the gene matches: 6. Germline loops: CDR1 MDHEN, CDR2 SYDVKM. There are 14 residues in the CDR3. The CDR3 bases are TGTGCCAGTCAAAGGACAGGGGGGTACAATGAGCAGTTCTTC. Protein product: CASQRTGGYNEQFF.

This clone occurred once. The CDR3 coding sequence is TGTGCCAGCAGCTCGACTCTGTCCTACGAGCAGTACTTC. Its protein product is CASSSTLSYEQYF. This chain links TRBV11-2 with TRBJ2-7, with D unclear. CDR3 size: 13 residues. Germline-derived CDR1 and CDR2 are SGHAT and FQNNGV. The V gene lost 4 bases and the J gene lost 1 base, with 8 bases spanning the gap.

The chain is built from TRBV6-5 and TRBJ1-1; tentative D call: TRBD1 (6 bases). V was pared by 6 bases and J by 10 bases, with 18 bases between. Germline CDR1 and CDR2: MNHEY and SVGAGI. The CDR3 is made up of 13 amino acids. The CDR3 region is CASRNAGGQVAFF. In DNA, the CDR3 is TGTGCCAGCAGAAACGCGGGGGGGCAGGTAGCTTTCTTT.

This chain links TRBV5-1 with TRBJ1-2; 9 bases are shared with TRBD1. CDR1 is SGHRS and CDR2 is YFSETQ in the germline V gene. The CDR3 loop spans 15 amino acids. The junction had 8 bases not matched to a gene; V was cut back by 0 bases and J by 8 bases. In DNA form, the CDR3 reads TGCGCCAGCAGCTTGGAGAACAGGGGGCAAAGCGGCTACACCTTC. It translates to CASSLENRGQSGYTF. Full variable domain (rest looked up from reference TRBV5-1 and TRBJ1-2): KAGVTQTPRYLIKTRGQQVTLSCSPISGHRSVSWYQQTPGQGLQFLFEYFSETQRNKGNFPGRFSGRQFSNSRSEMNVSTLELGDSALYLCASSLENRGQSGYTFGSGTRLTVV.

The V gene is TRBV6-6, the J gene TRBJ2-7; 7 bases agree with TRBD1. Germline V gene lookup returns CDR1 MNHNY and CDR2 SVGAGI (reference sequence). The CDR3 extends over 16 amino acids. The junction had 9 bases not matched to a gene; V was cut back by 2 bases and J by 2 bases. This CDR3 reads CASSYLRQGVTYEQYF. In DNA, the CDR3 is TGTGCCAGCAGTTACCTCCGGCAGGGGGTTACCTACGAGCAGTACTTC.

The J gene is TRBJ2-3, the V gene TRBV6-1; D remains ambiguous. V was cut by 2 bases and J by 4 bases, with 10 bases left in between. Germline CDR1 MNHNS, CDR2 SASEGT. This CDR3 comprises 14 residues. The CDR3 loop is CASSERMAPDTQYF. The CDR3 DNA follows: TGTGCCAGCAGTGAAAGAATGGCCCCAGATACGCAGTATTTT.

The chain is built from TRBV4-1 and TRBJ2-7, with a tentative D call TRBD2 (5 bases). This CDR3 has 14 amino acids. Germline values: CDR1 MGHRA, CDR2 YSYEKL. Between the trimmed V and J ends, which lost 4 bases and 4 bases, there was a span of 14 bases. The CDR3 DNA follows: TGCGCCAGCAGCCCCGGGGATCCGGGTTACGAGCAGTACTTC. It specifies CASSPGDPGYEQYF.